This entry features one T cell receptor (beta chain) sequence. The antigen remains unidentified. Since no conserved phenylalanine or tryptophan closes the CDR3, a read error is the likely cause. Among the patients, none had received any treatment before thyroid surgery. As handled by the study authors: A distant-metastasis classifier for papillary thyroid cancer was built using CDR3 differences across clinicopathological groups. With MiXCR, TCRdb called clones anew from the PCR reads. TCRdb's processing, not the study's, gives the V and J calls here. The sample shows about 24,000 clones, 22% of them seen only once. The sample is drawn from a study of metastatic and nonmetastatic thyroid tumors. In the study overall: Repertoire comparisons spanned blood and tumor or nodule tissue from malignant and benign thyroid patients.

Study observations and caveats: Significantly greater TCR beta diversity was reportedly found in malignant thyroid tumors than in benign nodules (in blood and tumor).

Germline CDR1 reads LGHNA; CDR2 reads YNFKEQ. V lost 2 bases and J 3 bases, leaving 11 bases between the germline ends. The CDR3 loop spans 14 amino acids. This chain joins TRBV4-2 and TRBJ2-7; the D call may be TRBD1 or TRBD2 (5 bases each). Sequenced input: blood. This sequence was found in a female donor with papillary thyroid cancer or a benign thyroid nodule (not recorded which). Some clones in this sample may be carry-over from other donors' samples. CDR3 amino acids: CASSQIRESYEQYY. The CDR3 coding sequence is TGTGCCAGCAGCCAAATCAGGGAGAGCTACGAGCAGTACTAC.